The T cell receptor beta chain under discussion was sequenced for a study of shared clonotypes between healthy human individuals. The table came from immunoSEQ multiplex PCR; TCRdb's copy has only in-frame clones and leaves some out. The data show around 940,000 clones, over 60% seen once. V was shortened by 5 bases and J by 4 bases, with 13 bases between the two germline ends. Germline CDR1 and CDR2: SGHDN and FVKESK. The CDR3 sequence is 14 residues long. Memory CD4+ cells were the fraction left after CD45RA+ naive selection. This chain joins TRBV14 and TRBJ2-3, with a possible D match to TRBD2 (5 bases). The receptor was isolated from a man aged 18 to 30 in good health. Sequencing was done on a sample of memory CD4+ T cells sorted from blood. Sample subset: CD45RA-negative fraction. The CDR3 protein is CASSGPTRSDTQYF. CDR3 coding DNA: TGTGCCAGCAGCGGTCCTACTAGATCAGATACGCAGTATTTT.